The present entry profiles one T cell receptor (beta chain) with its context. Its antigen is currently unknown. Sequencing used immunoSEQ multiplex PCR; TCRdb keeps in-frame clones, though not all of them. This sample yields about 73,000 clones, of which 73% are seen a single time; roughly 2.1% belongs to the top ten. CD4+ T cell isolation took place after approximately 11 days of culture. Two-dose vaccination with either BNT162b2 or mRNA-1273 was given to the participants. Vaccinees lacked prior SARS-CoV-2 infection and tested negative for nucleocapsid antibodies. These data originate in a study of vaccination effects on CD4 cells after COVID-19. Study as a whole: Post-vaccine specimens were collected at a median of 72 days following the second dose. Every well got a few million PBMC, which were grown with 10 IU/ml IL-2 and 9 to 10 ug/ml peptides. Study-level findings and limits: No early post-infection timepoints were available in the study, which also included few convalescent patients.

Germline V CDR1 and CDR2: MNHNY, SVGAGI (reference sequence). The CDR3 runs to 19 residues. Germline trimming cut 5 bases from V and 1 base from J; bases unmatched to any gene: 15. Here the sequenced sample was CD4+ T cells from PBMCs cultured without peptide, taken after COVID-19 vaccination. This rearrangement joins TRBV6-6 to TRBJ1-5, with 9 bases that match TRBD1. This clonotype was sampled from a human donor who received a COVID-19 vaccine. The CDR3 DNA reads as TGTGCCAGCAGTCACCAACGACCCGGGACAGGGATCAGCAATCAGCCCCAGCATTTT. This sequence encodes CASSHQRPGTGISNQPQHF.